The clone carrying this T cell receptor (beta chain) was found a few times. The protocol was immunoSEQ multiplex PCR, while the TCRdb copy is restricted to in-frame clones and leaves out a portion. The sample holds around 56,000 clones, about nine tenths seen once. This sample is part of a study of T cell changes during pregnancy in multiple sclerosis. Germline loops: CDR1 ENHRY, CDR2 SYGVKD. The CDR3 length is 14 residues. V lost 5 bases, J lost 6 bases, and 4 bases stayed unmatched. Sequences were derived from CD4+ T cells from peripheral blood mononuclear cells, sampled in the third trimester of pregnancy. The J gene is TRBJ1-6, the V gene TRBV10-3, with 7 bases that match TRBD1. This TCR came from a female donor with multiple sclerosis, enrolled in a pregnancy study. The CDR3 is CAISLDRANSPLHF. CDR3 DNA sequence: TGTGCCATCAGTTTAGACAGGGCTAATTCACCCCTCCACTTT.